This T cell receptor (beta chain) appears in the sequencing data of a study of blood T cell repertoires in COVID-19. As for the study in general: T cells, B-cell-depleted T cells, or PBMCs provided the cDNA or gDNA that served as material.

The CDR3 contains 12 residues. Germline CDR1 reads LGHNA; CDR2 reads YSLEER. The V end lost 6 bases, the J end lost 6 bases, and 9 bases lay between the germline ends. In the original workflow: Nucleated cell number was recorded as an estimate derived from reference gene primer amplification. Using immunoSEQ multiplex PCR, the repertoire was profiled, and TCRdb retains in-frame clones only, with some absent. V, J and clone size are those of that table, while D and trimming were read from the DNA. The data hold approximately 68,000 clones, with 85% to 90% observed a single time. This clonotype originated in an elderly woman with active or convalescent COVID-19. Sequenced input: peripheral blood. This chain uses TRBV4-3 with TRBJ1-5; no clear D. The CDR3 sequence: CASRISRQPQHF. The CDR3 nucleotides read TGCGCCAGCAGAATCAGTCGTCAGCCCCAGCATTTT.